This T cell receptor (beta chain) appears in the sequencing data of a study of cytomegalovirus exposure and HLA in healthy donors. General study findings and limits: The number of N-insertions in an Asian-associated ancestry cluster was reportedly below the roughly 700-donor mean in a later analysis.

The germline gives CDR1 MGHRA, CDR2 YSYEKL. The CDR3 spans 20 residues. Unmatched junction bases numbered 15, after V lost 1 base and J lost 3 bases. Vbeta (60) and Jbeta (13) primers were used in the PCR. Here immunoSEQ multiplex PCR was the method, and the copy in TCRdb shows in-frame clones only, minus some. The sample lists 150,000 to 200,000 clones; over 60% were seen once. This clone was recorded once. Its antigen is currently unknown. The receptor comes from a woman in her thirties or forties in good health and CMV-seronegative. The source material was PBMCs. V gene TRBV4-1 combines with J gene TRBJ1-5; the match to TRBD1 covers 10 bases. The CDR3 coding sequence is TGCGCCAGCAGCCAAGGGGAGGGACAGGGGCTCTTTTGGGACAATCAGCCCCAGCATTTT. This sequence encodes CASSQGEGQGLFWDNQPQHF.